Below, 9 T cell receptor beta chains from the same sample are listed, as sequenced in a study of OX40 agonist ivuxolimab in advanced cancers. The method was immunoSEQ multiplex PCR; TCRdb's version includes in-frame clones alone and lacks a portion of them. The table lists tens of thousands of clones, about 86% of them singletons. This material consisted of CD4+ or CD8+ T cells sorted from blood, taken in a trial of the OX40 agonist ivuxolimab. Receptors were obtained from an adult with an advanced solid tumor such as melanoma, head and neck, liver or kidney cancer.

The chain carries TRBV4-1 and TRBJ2-7; 7 positions agree with TRBD1. After removal of 1 base from V and 6 bases from J, the junction contained 3 bases not matched to a gene. From germline, CDR1 is MGHRA and CDR2 YSYEKL. This CDR3 contains 13 residues. The CDR3 DNA reads as TGCGCCAGCAGCCAAGGACAGGGATCCGAGCAGTACGTC. It codes for CASSQGQGSEQYV.

Here the CDR3 reads CASSQGAFGGYTEAFF. As DNA, the CDR3 is TGTGCCAGCAGCCAAGGAGCATTCGGGGGGTACACTGAAGCTTTCTTT. This sequence joins TRBV14 and TRBJ1-1; TRBD1 might be the D (5 bases). CDR1 and CDR2 (germline): SGHDN, FVKESK. The germline V and J ends were trimmed by 1 base and 3 bases, with 15 bases remaining between them. CDR3 length equals 16 residues.

The rearrangement links TRBV28 to TRBJ2-5, with 7 bases matching TRBD2. The length of the CDR3 is 15 residues. J gave up 3 bases and V 1 base, and 5 bases lay outside the gene matches. CDR1 MDHEN and CDR2 SYDVKM come from the germline V gene. CDR3 DNA: TGTGCCAGCAGTTTATTCTCCGCGGGGGAAGAGACCCAGTACTTC. It encodes CASSLFSAGEETQYF.

This chain uses TRBV6-1 with TRBJ2-1, with 9 bases aligning to TRBD2. The J segment lost 1 base and the V segment lost 4 bases, leaving 2 bases of the junction unmatched. This CDR3 comprises 15 residues. The germline CDR1 and CDR2 sequences are MNHNS and SASEGT. The DNA of the CDR3 is TGTGCCAGCAGTGCGGCGGGAGGGTCCTACAATGAGCAGTTCTTC. Translated, it gives CASSAAGGSYNEQFF.

The gene calls are TRBV4-2 and TRBJ2-7; 12 positions match TRBD2. The CDR3 contains 16 residues. CDR1 LGHNA and CDR2 YNFKEQ come from the germline V gene. The V gene end was trimmed by 0 bases and the J gene end by 4 bases; junction bases not matched to a gene: 4. CDR3 sequence: CASSQDSGLAGYEQYF. The DNA for the CDR3 is TGTGCCAGCAGCCAAGATTCCGGACTAGCGGGATACGAGCAGTACTTC.

The CDR3 sequence: CASSLEAGNTEAFF. The CDR3 region has the DNA TGTGCCAGCAGCTTAGAGGCGGGGAACACTGAAGCTTTCTTT. J is TRBJ1-1 and V is TRBV7-8; D remains ambiguous. Trimming removed 1 base from V and 1 base from J, with 7 bases in between. The length of the CDR3 is 14 residues. Looked up from germline, CDR1 is SGHVS and CDR2 is FQNEAQ. The variable domain in full, with the rest retrieved from reference TRBV7-8 and TRBJ1-1, is GAGVSQSPRYKVAKRGQDVALRCDPISGHVSLFWYQQALGQGPEFLTYFQNEAQLDKSGLPSDRFFAERPEGSVSTLKIQRTQQEDSAVYLCASSLEAGNTEAFFGQGTRLTVV.

The chain couples TRBV11-2 to TRBJ2-1, with D unresolved. Trimming shortened V by 5 bases and J by 8 bases, and 10 bases separated the two germline ends. The CDR3 covers 12 residues. Germline V lookup: CDR1 SGHAT, CDR2 FQNNGV. The CDR3 sequence is CASSTYRDEQFF. The CDR3 coding sequence is TGTGCCAGCAGCACATACCGGGATGAGCAGTTCTTC.

The chain has TRBV5-4 and TRBJ2-7; D uncertain. This CDR3 contains 15 residues. Germline V gene lookup returns CDR1 SGHNT and CDR2 YYREEE (reference sequence). V shed 0 bases and J shed 0 bases, with 10 bases lying between them. The CDR3 loop reads CASSLGDLNSYEQYV. CDR3 nucleotide sequence: TGTGCCAGCAGCTTGGGCGACCTCAACTCCTACGAGCAGTACGTC.

The chain joins TRBV27 to TRBJ2-1; 10 nucleotides line up with TRBD2. This CDR3 spans 15 amino acids. J lost 9 bases, V lost 0 bases, and 5 bases had no gene match. Germline V CDR1 and CDR2: MNHEY, SMNVEV (reference sequence). The DNA of the CDR3 is TGTGCCAGCAGTTTATCAGCGGGGGGGCCGGGTGAGCAGTTCTTC. Protein sequence: CASSLSAGGPGEQFF.